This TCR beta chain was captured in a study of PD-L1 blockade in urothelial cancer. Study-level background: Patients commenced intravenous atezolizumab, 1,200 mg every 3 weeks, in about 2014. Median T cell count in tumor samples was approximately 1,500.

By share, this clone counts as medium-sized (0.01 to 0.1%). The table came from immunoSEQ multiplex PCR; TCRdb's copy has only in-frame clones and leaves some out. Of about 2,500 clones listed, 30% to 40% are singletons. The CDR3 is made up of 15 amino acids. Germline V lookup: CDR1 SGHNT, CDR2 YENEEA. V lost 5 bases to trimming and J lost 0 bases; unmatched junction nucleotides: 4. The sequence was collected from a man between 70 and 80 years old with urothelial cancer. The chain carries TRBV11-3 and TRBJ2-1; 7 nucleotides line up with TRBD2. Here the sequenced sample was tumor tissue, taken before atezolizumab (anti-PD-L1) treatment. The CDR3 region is CASSEAGISYNEQFF. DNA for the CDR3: TGTGCCAGCAGCGAAGCGGGGATCTCCTACAATGAGCAGTTCTTC.